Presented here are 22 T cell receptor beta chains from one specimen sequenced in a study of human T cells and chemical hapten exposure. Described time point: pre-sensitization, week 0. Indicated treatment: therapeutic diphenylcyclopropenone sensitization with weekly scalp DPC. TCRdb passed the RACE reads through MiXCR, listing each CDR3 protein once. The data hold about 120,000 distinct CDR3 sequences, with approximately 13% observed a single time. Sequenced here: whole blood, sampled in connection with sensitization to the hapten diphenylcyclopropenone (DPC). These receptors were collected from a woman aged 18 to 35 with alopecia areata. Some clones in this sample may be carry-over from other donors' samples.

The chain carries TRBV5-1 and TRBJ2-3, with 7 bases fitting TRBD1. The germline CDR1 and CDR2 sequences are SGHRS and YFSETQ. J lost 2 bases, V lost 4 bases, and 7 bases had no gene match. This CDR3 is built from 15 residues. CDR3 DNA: TGCGCCAGCAGCCCGTCCGGACAGGCCACAGATACGCAGTATTTT. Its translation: CASSPSGQATDTQYF. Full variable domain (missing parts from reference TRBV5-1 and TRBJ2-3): KAGVTQTPRYLIKTRGQQVTLSCSPISGHRSVSWYQQTPGQGLQFLFEYFSETQRNKGNFPGRFSGRQFSNSRSEMNVSTLELGDSALYLCASSPSGQATDTQYFGPGTRLTVL.

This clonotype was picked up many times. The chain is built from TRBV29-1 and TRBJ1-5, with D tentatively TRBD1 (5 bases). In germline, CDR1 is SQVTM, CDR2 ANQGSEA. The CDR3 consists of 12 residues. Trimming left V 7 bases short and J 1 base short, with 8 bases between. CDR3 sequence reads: CSAGDSNQPQHF. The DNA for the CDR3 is TGCAGCGCCGGGGACAGCAATCAGCCCCAGCATTTT.

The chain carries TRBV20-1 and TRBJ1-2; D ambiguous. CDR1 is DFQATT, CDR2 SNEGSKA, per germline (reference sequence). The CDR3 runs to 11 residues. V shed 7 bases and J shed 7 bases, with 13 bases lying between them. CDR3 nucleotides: TGCAGTGAGCTGAAGAGGAGTGGCTACACCTTC. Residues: CSELKRSGYTF.

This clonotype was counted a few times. The CDR3 sequence: CSAGRQGGFTGANVLTF. CDR3 in DNA: TGCAGTGCTGGTAGACAGGGAGGGTTTACTGGGGCCAACGTCCTGACTTTC. The chain couples TRBV20-1 to TRBJ2-6, with D possibly being TRBD1 or TRBD2 (7 bases each). The CDR3 spans 17 residues. The germline V gene encodes CDR1 DFQATT and CDR2 SNEGSKA (reference sequence). Deletions cut 5 bases from V and 2 bases from J, with 19 bases between.

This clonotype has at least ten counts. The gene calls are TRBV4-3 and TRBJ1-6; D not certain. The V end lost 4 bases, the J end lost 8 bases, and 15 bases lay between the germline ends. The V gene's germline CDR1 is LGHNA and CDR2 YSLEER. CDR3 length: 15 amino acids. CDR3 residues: CASSPRRGKDSPLHF. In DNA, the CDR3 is TGCGCCAGCAGCCCCCGACGAGGGAAAGATTCACCCCTCCACTTT.

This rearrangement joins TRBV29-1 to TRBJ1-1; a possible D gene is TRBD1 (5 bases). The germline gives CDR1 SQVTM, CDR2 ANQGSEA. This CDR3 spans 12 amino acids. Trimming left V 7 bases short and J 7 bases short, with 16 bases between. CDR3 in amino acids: CSADSLVNEAFF. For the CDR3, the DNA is TGCAGCGCTGACAGCCTGGTCAATGAAGCTTTCTTT.

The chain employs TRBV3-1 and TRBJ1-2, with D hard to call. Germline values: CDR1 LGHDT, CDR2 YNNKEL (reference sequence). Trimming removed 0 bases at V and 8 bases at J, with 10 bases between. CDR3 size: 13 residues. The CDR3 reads CASSQELAEGYTF. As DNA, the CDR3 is TGTGCCAGCAGCCAAGAATTGGCAGAGGGCTACACCTTC.

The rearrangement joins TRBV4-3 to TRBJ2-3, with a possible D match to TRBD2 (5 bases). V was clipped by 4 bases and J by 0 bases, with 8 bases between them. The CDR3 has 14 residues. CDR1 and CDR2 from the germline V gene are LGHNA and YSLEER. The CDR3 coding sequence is TGCGCCAGCAGCCGGCGGGCCAGCACAGATACGCAGTATTTT. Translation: CASSRRASTDTQYF.

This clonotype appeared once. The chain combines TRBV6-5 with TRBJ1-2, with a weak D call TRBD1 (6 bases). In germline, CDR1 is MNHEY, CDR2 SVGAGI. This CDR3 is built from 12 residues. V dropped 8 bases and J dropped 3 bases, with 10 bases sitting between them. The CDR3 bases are TGTGCCAGCGCGAAGGGGGACTATGGCTACACCTTC. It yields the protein CASAKGDYGYTF.

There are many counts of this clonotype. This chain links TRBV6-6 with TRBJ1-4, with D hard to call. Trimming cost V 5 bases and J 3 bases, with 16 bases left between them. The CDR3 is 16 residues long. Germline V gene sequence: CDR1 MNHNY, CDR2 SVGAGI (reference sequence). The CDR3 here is CASSPMPASPNEKLFF. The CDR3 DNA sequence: TGTGCCAGCAGTCCCATGCCCGCTTCACCTAATGAAAAACTGTTTTTT.

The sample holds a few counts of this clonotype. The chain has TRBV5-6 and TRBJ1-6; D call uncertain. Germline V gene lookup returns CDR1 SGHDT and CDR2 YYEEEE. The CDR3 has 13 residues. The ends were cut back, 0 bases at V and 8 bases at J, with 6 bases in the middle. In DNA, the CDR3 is TGTGCCAGCAGCTTGGGCAATTATTCACCCCTCCACTTT. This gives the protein CASSLGNYSPLHF.

CDR3 bases: TGTGCCAGCTCACAGCGACAGGACCCAAGCTCCTACGAGCAGTACTTC. Protein product: CASSQRQDPSSYEQYF. The chain has TRBV18 and TRBJ2-7, with D possibly being TRBD1 (6 bases). In germline, CDR1 is KGHSH, CDR2 LQKENI. The CDR3 has 16 residues. The V end was cut by 4 bases, the J end by 0 bases, with 16 bases between.

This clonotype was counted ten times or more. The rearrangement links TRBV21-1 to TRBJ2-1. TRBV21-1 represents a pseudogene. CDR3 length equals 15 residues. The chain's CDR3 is CASSKNGRNYNEQFF. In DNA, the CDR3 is TGTGCCAGCAGCAAGAACGGCCGTAACTACAATGAGCAGTTCTTC.

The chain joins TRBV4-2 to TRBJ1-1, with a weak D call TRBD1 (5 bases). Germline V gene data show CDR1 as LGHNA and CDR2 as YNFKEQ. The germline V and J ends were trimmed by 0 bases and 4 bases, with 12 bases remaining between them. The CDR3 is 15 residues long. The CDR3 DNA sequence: TGTGCCAGCAGCCAAGATCCAGGGAGAGGCACTGAAGCTTTCTTT. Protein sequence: CASSQDPGRGTEAFF.

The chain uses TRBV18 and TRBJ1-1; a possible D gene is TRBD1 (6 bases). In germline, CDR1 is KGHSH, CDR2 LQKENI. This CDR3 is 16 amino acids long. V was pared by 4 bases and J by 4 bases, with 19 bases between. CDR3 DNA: TGTGCCAGCTCACGCACCCGGACAGCGGGGTCCACTGAAGCTTTCTTT. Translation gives CASSRTRTAGSTEAFF.

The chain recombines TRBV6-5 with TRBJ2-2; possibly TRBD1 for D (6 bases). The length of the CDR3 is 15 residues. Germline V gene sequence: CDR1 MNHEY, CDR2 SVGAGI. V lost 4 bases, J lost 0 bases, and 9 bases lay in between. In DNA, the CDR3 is TGTGCCAGCAGTTGGACAGCCGCGAACACCGGGGAGCTGTTTTTT. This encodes CASSWTAANTGELFF.

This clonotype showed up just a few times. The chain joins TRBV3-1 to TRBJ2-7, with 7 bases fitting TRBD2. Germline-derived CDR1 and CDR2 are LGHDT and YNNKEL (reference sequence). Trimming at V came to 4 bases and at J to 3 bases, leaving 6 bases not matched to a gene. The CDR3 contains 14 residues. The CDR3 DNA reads TGTGCCAGCAGCCCCGCTAGCGGTGTCTACGAGCAGTACTTC. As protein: CASSPASGVYEQYF.

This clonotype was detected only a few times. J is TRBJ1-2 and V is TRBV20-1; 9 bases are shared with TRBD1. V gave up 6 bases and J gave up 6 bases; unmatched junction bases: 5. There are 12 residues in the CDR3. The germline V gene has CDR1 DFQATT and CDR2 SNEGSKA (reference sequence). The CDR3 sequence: CSAGQGKDGYTF. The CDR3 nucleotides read TGCAGTGCAGGACAGGGGAAGGATGGCTACACCTTC.

The CDR3: CASSDQGGHTYEQYF. In DNA, the CDR3 is TGCGCCAGCAGTGATCAGGGAGGCCATACCTACGAGCAGTACTTC. The genes are TRBV10-2 and TRBJ2-7; a possible D gene is TRBD2 (6 bases). In germline, CDR1 is WSHSY, CDR2 SAAADI. The germline V and J ends were trimmed by 3 bases and 2 bases, with 14 bases remaining between them. The CDR3 sequence is 15 residues long.

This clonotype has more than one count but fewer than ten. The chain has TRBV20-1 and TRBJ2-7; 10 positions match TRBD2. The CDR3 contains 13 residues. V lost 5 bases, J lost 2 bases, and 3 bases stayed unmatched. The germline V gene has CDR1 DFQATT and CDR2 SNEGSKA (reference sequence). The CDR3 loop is CSAPLAGAYEQYF. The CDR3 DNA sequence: TGCAGTGCTCCCCTAGCGGGGGCCTACGAGCAGTACTTC.

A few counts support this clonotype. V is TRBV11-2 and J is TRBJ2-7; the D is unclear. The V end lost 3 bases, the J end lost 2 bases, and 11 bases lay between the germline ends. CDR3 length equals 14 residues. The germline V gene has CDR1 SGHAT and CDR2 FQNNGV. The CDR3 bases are TGTGCCAGCAGCTTCTGGGGTTTACCCTACGAGCAGTACTTC. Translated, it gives CASSFWGLPYEQYF.

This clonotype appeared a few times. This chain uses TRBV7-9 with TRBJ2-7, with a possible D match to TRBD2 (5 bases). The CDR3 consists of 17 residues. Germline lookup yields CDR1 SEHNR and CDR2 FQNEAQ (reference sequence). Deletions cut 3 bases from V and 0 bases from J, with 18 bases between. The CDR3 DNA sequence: TGTGCCAGCAGCTTGGTGGCGGGTGTTCCTCGCTCCTACGAGCAGTACTTC. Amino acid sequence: CASSLVAGVPRSYEQYF.